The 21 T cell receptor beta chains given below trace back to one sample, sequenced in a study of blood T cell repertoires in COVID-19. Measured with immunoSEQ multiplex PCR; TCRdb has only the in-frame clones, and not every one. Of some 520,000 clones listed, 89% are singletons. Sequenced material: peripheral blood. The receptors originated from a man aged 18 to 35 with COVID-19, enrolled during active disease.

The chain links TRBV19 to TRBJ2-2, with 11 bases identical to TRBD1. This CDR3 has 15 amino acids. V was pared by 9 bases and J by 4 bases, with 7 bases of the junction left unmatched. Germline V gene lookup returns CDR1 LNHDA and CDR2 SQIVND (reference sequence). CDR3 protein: CASLPGTGGTGELFF. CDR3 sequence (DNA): TGTGCCAGCTTACCCGGGACAGGGGGCACCGGGGAGCTGTTTTTT.

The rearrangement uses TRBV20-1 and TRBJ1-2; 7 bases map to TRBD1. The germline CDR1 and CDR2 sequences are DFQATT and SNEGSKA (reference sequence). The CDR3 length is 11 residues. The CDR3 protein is CSRDRSYGYTF. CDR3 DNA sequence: TGCAGCCGGGACAGAAGCTATGGCTACACCTTC.

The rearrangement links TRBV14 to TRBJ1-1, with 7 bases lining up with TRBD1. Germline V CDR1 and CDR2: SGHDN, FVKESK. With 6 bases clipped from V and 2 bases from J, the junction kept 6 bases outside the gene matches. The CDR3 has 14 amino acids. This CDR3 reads CASSSGGSNTEAFF. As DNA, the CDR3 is TGTGCCAGCAGTTCAGGGGGTAGTAACACTGAAGCTTTCTTT.

The DNA for the CDR3 is TGTGCCAGTAGTTCCTCGGAAACAGGGCGAACTGAAGCTTTCTTT. Translated: CASSSSETGRTEAFF. The gene calls are TRBV19 and TRBJ1-1; possible D gene TRBD1, 6 bases. With 5 bases removed from V and 5 bases from J, the gap between germline ends came to 18 bases. The CDR3 is 15 amino acids. Germline V lookup: CDR1 LNHDA, CDR2 SQIVND (reference sequence).

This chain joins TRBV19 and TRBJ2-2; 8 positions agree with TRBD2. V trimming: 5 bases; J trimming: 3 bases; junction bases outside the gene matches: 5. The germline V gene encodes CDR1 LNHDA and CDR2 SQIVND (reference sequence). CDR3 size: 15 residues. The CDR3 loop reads CASSPRGGYTGELFF. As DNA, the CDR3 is TGTGCCAGTAGTCCCCGGGGGGGCTACACCGGGGAGCTGTTTTTT.

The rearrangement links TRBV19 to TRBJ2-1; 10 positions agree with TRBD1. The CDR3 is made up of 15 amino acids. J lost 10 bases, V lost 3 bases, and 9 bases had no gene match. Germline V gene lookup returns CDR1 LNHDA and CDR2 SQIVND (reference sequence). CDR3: CASSIDRGRVREQFF. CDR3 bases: TGTGCCAGTAGTATCGACAGGGGGCGAGTTAGAGAGCAGTTCTTC.

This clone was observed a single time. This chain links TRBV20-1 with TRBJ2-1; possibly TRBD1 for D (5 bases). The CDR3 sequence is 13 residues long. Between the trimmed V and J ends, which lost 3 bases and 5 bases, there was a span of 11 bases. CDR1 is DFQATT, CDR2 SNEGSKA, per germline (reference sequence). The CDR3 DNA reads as TGCAGTGCTAGTTTCAGGGTCAACAATGAGCAGTTCTTC. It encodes CSASFRVNNEQFF.

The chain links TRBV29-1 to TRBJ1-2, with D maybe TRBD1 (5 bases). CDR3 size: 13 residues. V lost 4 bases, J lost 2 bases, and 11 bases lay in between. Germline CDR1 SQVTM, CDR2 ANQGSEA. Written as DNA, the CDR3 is TGCAGCGTTGGTTTCAGGGTCAACTATGGCTACACCTTC. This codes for CSVGFRVNYGYTF.

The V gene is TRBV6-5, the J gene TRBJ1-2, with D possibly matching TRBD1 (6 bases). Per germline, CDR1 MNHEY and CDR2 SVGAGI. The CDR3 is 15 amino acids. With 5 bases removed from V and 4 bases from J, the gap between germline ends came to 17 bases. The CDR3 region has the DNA TGTGCCAGCAGTAACCGGGGGGGCGGAATCTATGGCTACACCTTC. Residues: CASSNRGGGIYGYTF.

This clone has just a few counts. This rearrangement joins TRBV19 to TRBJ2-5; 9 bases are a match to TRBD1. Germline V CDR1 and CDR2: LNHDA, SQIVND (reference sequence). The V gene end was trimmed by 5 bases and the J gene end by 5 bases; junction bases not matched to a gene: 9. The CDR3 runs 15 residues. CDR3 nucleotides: TGTGCCAGTAGTCCCCAGACAGGGGGGGTGGAGACCCAGTACTTC. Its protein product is CASSPQTGGVETQYF.

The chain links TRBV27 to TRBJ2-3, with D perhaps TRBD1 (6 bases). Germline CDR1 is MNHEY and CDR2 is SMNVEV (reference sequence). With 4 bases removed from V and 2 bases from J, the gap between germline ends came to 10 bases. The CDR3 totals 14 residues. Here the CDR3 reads CASSSPGATDTQYF. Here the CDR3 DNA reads TGTGCCAGCAGTTCCCCAGGGGCCACAGATACGCAGTATTTT.

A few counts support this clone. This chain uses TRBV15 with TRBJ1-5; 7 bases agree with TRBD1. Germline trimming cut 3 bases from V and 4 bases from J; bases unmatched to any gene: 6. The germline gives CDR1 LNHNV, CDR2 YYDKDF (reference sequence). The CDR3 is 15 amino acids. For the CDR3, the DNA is TGTGCCACCAGCAGGGTGACAGGGAATAATCAGCCCCAGCATTTT. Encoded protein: CATSRVTGNNQPQHF.

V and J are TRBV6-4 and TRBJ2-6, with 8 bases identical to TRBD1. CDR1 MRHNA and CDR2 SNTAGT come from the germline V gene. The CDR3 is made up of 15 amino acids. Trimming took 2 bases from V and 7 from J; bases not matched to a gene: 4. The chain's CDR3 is CASSDLGQGANVLTF. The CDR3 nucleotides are TGTGCCAGCAGTGACCTCGGACAGGGAGCCAACGTCCTGACTTTC.

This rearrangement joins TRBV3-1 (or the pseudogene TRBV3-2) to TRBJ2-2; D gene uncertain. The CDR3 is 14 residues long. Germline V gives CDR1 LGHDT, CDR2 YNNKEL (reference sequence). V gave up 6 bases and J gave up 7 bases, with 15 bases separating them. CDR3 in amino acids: CASRLLQPGGELFF. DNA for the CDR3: TGTGCCAGCAGACTACTACAACCCGGCGGGGAGCTGTTTTTT.

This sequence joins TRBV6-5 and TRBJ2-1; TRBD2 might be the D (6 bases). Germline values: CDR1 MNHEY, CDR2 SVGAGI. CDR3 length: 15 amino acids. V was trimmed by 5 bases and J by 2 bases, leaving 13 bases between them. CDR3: CASSTLGGPYNEQFF. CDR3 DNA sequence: TGTGCCAGCAGTACGCTCGGAGGGCCCTACAATGAGCAGTTCTTC.

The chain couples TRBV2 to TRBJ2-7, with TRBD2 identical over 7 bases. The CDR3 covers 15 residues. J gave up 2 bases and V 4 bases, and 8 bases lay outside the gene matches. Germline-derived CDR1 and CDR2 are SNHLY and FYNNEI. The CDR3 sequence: CASSAGASGAYEQYF. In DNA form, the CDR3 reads TGTGCCAGCAGTGCCGGGGCTAGCGGTGCCTACGAGCAGTACTTC.

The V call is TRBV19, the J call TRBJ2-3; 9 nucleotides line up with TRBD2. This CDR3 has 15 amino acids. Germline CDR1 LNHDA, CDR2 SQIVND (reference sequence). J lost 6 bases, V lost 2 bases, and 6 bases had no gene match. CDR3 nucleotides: TGTGCCAGTAGTATAACCCTAGCGGGAATCGATACGCAGTATTTT. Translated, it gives CASSITLAGIDTQYF.

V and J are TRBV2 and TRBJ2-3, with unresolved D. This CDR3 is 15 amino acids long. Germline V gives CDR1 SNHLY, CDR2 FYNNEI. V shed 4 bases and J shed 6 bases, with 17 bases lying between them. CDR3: CASSVLGGAGDTQYF. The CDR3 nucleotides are TGTGCCAGCAGTGTTCTCGGCGGTGCTGGGGATACGCAGTATTTT.

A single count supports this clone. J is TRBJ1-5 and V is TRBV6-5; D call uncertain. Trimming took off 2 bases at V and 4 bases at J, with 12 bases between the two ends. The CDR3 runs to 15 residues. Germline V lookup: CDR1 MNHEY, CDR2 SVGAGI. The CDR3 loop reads CASSYGRLGNQPQHF. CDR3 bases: TGTGCCAGCAGTTACGGGAGACTCGGGAATCAGCCCCAGCATTTT.

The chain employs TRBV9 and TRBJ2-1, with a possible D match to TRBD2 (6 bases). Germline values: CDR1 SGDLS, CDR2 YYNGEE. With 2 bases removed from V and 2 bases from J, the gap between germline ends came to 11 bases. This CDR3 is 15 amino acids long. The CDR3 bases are TGTGCCAGCAGCGTGGGGAGGCTGGCCTACAATGAGCAGTTCTTC. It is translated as CASSVGRLAYNEQFF.

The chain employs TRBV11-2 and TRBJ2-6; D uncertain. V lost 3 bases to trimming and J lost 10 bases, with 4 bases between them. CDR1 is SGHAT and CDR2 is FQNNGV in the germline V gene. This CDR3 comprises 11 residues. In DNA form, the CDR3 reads TGTGCCAGCAGCTTTTATAACGTCCTGACTTTC. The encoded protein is CASSFYNVLTF.